This T cell receptor (beta chain) came from a study of somatic mutations in cytotoxic T cells in rheumatoid arthritis. The repertoire was sequenced with immunoSEQ multiplex PCR; TCRdb's copy has only in-frame clones and lacks some. Of 20,000 to 25,000 clones listed, 80% to 90% are singletons. The V gene's germline CDR1 is LNHNV and CDR2 YYDKDF (reference sequence). The CDR3 consists of 12 residues. The V end lost 5 bases, the J end lost 4 bases, and 8 bases lay between the germline ends. This clonotype originated in an adult with rheumatoid arthritis. This chain connects TRBV15 to TRBJ1-2; D remains unclear. Input material: CD8+ T cells sorted from blood. CDR3 sequence (DNA): TGTGCCACCAGCGGGCCTCTCTATGGCTACACCTTC. Its protein is CATSGPLYGYTF.